A selection of T cell receptor beta chains follows, all from one sample in a study of blood T cell repertoires in COVID-19. Produced via immunoSEQ multiplex PCR; TCRdb's table is partial and in-frame only. The profile shows about 98,000 clones, roughly 85% of them singletons. The specimen was peripheral blood. The receptors derive from a man in his 70s with acute or convalescent COVID-19. Both conserved end residues are part of each CDR3. The order of the fields is CDR3 protein, CDR3 DNA, clone size, V gene, D gene, J gene. The D gene is left open where the match is weak. Clone size is given for some rows only: seen once, a few or many times, or a class if the clone is expanded.

CDR3 protein: CASGRAGNSPLHF
CDR3 DNA: TGTGCCAGCGGGAGGGCAGGGAATTCACCCCTCCACTTT
clone size: -
V gene: TRBV9
D gene: -
J gene: TRBJ1-6

CDR3 protein: CASSQVYTGELFF
CDR3 DNA: TGTGCCAGCAGCCAAGTATACACCGGGGAGCTGTTTTTT
clone size: -
V gene: TRBV3-1/TRBV3-2
D gene: -
J gene: TRBJ2-2

CDR3 protein: CASSRLFDSVQNTGELFF
CDR3 DNA: TGTGCCAGCAGCCGGCTTTTTGACTCGGTCCAGAACACCGGGGAGCTGTTTTTT
clone size: -
V gene: TRBV7-9
D gene: -
J gene: TRBJ2-2

CDR3 protein: CASGTGNRGEQYF
CDR3 DNA: TGTGCCAGCGGGACAGGGAATCGGGGCGAGCAGTACTTC
clone size: -
V gene: TRBV28
D gene: TRBD1
J gene: TRBJ2-7

CDR3 protein: CASSLGIAGYNEQFF
CDR3 DNA: TGCGCCAGCAGCTTGGGGATAGCGGGATACAATGAGCAGTTCTTC
clone size: -
V gene: TRBV5-1
D gene: TRBD2
J gene: TRBJ2-1

CDR3 protein: CASSPVAGPEKLFF
CDR3 DNA: TGCGCCAGCAGTCCCGTCGCGGGGCCCGAAAAACTGTTTTTT
clone size: -
V gene: TRBV5-1
D gene: -
J gene: TRBJ1-4

CDR3 protein: CASSQVQGGTEAFF
CDR3 DNA: TGTGCCAGCAGCCAAGTCCAAGGCGGGACTGAAGCTTTCTTT
clone size: -
V gene: TRBV14
D gene: -
J gene: TRBJ1-1

CDR3 protein: CASSLGQENSPLHF
CDR3 DNA: TGTGCCAGCAGCCTGGGACAGGAGAATTCACCCCTCCACTTT
clone size: once
V gene: TRBV6-5
D gene: TRBD1
J gene: TRBJ1-6

CDR3 protein: CASSQPGIHGGELFF
CDR3 DNA: TGTGCCAGCAGTCAGCCAGGGATCCACGGCGGGGAGCTGTTTTTT
clone size: -
V gene: TRBV28
D gene: -
J gene: TRBJ2-2

CDR3 protein: CASSLGGGAGANVLTF
CDR3 DNA: TGTGCCAGCAGCTTAGGTGGGGGGGCTGGGGCCAACGTCCTGACTTTC
clone size: -
V gene: TRBV5-4
D gene: TRBD2
J gene: TRBJ2-6

CDR3 protein: CASSDELARGETQYF
CDR3 DNA: TGTGCCAGCAGTGATGAACTAGCAAGAGGCGAGACCCAGTACTTC
clone size: -
V gene: TRBV6-1
D gene: -
J gene: TRBJ2-5

CDR3 protein: CASSLGDFISGNTIYF
CDR3 DNA: TGTGCCAGCAGCTTAGGTGACTTTATCTCTGGAAACACCATATATTTT
clone size: -
V gene: TRBV7-6
D gene: -
J gene: TRBJ1-3

CDR3 protein: CASSEGGGETQYF
CDR3 DNA: TGTGCCAGCAGTGAGGGGGGAGGGGAGACCCAGTACTTC
clone size: -
V gene: TRBV2
D gene: TRBD2
J gene: TRBJ2-5

CDR3 protein: CASSRSLAGGINEQYF
CDR3 DNA: TGTGCCAGCAGCCGAAGTCTAGCGGGGGGTATAAACGAGCAGTACTTC
clone size: -
V gene: TRBV5-4
D gene: TRBD2
J gene: TRBJ2-7

CDR3 protein: CASSFTSGAYTGELFF
CDR3 DNA: TGCGCCAGCAGCTTTACTAGCGGGGCTTACACCGGGGAGCTGTTTTTT
clone size: -
V gene: TRBV5-1
D gene: TRBD2
J gene: TRBJ2-2

CDR3 protein: CASSSTGSGYTF
CDR3 DNA: TGTGCCAGTAGTTCCACAGGGAGTGGCTACACCTTC
clone size: -
V gene: TRBV19
D gene: -
J gene: TRBJ1-2

CDR3 protein: CASSHSPVSPSYGYTF
CDR3 DNA: TGTGCCAGCAGCCACTCCCCGGTTAGCCCGTCCTATGGCTACACCTTC
clone size: -
V gene: TRBV16
D gene: -
J gene: TRBJ1-2

CDR3 protein: CASSLGQGNTGELFF
CDR3 DNA: TGTGCCAGCAGCCTGGGACAGGGCAACACCGGGGAGCTGTTTTTT
clone size: -
V gene: TRBV7-9
D gene: TRBD1
J gene: TRBJ2-2

CDR3 protein: CASTDPRLADYARGETQYF
CDR3 DNA: TGTGCCAGCACCGACCCCCGACTAGCGGATTACGCCCGCGGAGAGACCCAGTACTTC
clone size: -
V gene: TRBV11-2
D gene: TRBD2
J gene: TRBJ2-5

CDR3 protein: CASQQGVDSGNTIYF
CDR3 DNA: TGTGCCAGCCAGCAAGGAGTAGACTCTGGAAACACCATATATTTT
clone size: once
V gene: TRBV25-1
D gene: -
J gene: TRBJ1-3

CDR3 protein: CASSESWGGTDTQYF
CDR3 DNA: TGTGCCAGCAGTGAATCCTGGGGGGGAACAGATACGCAGTATTTT
clone size: -
V gene: TRBV2
D gene: TRBD2
J gene: TRBJ2-3

CDR3 protein: CASSLVTSGHQETQYF
CDR3 DNA: TGTGCCAGCAGCTTAGTGACTAGCGGTCACCAAGAGACCCAGTACTTC
clone size: -
V gene: TRBV7-6
D gene: TRBD2
J gene: TRBJ2-5

CDR3 protein: CASSPHGQANYGYTF
CDR3 DNA: TGTGCCAGCAGCCCGCACGGACAGGCCAACTATGGCTACACCTTC
clone size: -
V gene: TRBV5-4
D gene: TRBD1
J gene: TRBJ1-2

CDR3 protein: CASGRGNSNQPQHF
CDR3 DNA: TGTGCCAGCGGGCGCGGGAATAGCAATCAGCCCCAGCATTTT
clone size: once
V gene: TRBV6-5
D gene: -
J gene: TRBJ1-5

CDR3 protein: CASSPSGQVKTEAFF
CDR3 DNA: TGTGCCAGCAGCCCATCTGGACAGGTTAAAACTGAAGCTTTCTTT
clone size: few
V gene: TRBV6-5
D gene: TRBD1
J gene: TRBJ1-1

CDR3 protein: CASSQFEESYEQYF
CDR3 DNA: TGCGCCAGCAGCCAATTTGAGGAATCCTACGAGCAGTACTTC
clone size: -
V gene: TRBV4-1
D gene: -
J gene: TRBJ2-7

CDR3 protein: CASRQLDGNTEAFF
CDR3 DNA: TGTGCCAGCAGACAGCTTGATGGGAACACTGAAGCTTTCTTT
clone size: -
V gene: TRBV14
D gene: -
J gene: TRBJ1-1

CDR3 protein: CSVAGSAGANVLTF
CDR3 DNA: TGCAGCGTTGCGGGTAGCGCTGGGGCCAACGTCCTGACTTTC
clone size: -
V gene: TRBV29-1
D gene: -
J gene: TRBJ2-6

CDR3 protein: CASSLGPGQGHRGYTF
CDR3 DNA: TGTGCCAGCAGCTTGGGGCCGGGACAGGGGCATAGGGGCTACACCTTC
clone size: -
V gene: TRBV5-5
D gene: TRBD1
J gene: TRBJ1-2

CDR3 protein: CASSYTTGHEQYF
CDR3 DNA: TGTGCCAGCAGCTATACGACAGGCCACGAGCAGTACTTC
clone size: -
V gene: TRBV5-6
D gene: -
J gene: TRBJ2-7

CDR3 protein: CASSRVTGIPYSTDTQYF
CDR3 DNA: TGCGCCAGCAGCCGGGTTACAGGGATCCCTTATAGCACAGATACGCAGTATTTT
clone size: -
V gene: TRBV5-1
D gene: -
J gene: TRBJ2-3

CDR3 protein: CSVSRSGTGLYEQYF
CDR3 DNA: TGCAGCGTTTCCCGATCCGGGACAGGGCTCTACGAGCAGTACTTC
clone size: -
V gene: TRBV29-1
D gene: TRBD1
J gene: TRBJ2-7

CDR3 protein: CASSPVAQNTGELFF
CDR3 DNA: TGTGCCAGCAGCCCTGTAGCACAGAACACCGGGGAGCTGTTTTTT
clone size: -
V gene: TRBV9
D gene: -
J gene: TRBJ2-2

CDR3 protein: CASSSSTHRGLQNTEAFF
CDR3 DNA: TGTGCCAGCAGCTCGTCAACCCACAGGGGTCTACAGAACACTGAAGCTTTCTTT
clone size: -
V gene: TRBV7-8
D gene: TRBD1
J gene: TRBJ1-1

CDR3 protein: CASSYSQGRTDTQYF
CDR3 DNA: TGTGCCAGCAGTTACTCTCAGGGCCGCACAGATACGCAGTATTTT
clone size: -
V gene: TRBV6-5
D gene: -
J gene: TRBJ2-3

CDR3 protein: CASSLRPASGSGGYTF
CDR3 DNA: TGTGCCAGCAGTTTAAGGCCAGCCTCCGGGTCTGGTGGCTACACCTTC
clone size: -
V gene: TRBV28
D gene: -
J gene: TRBJ1-2

CDR3 protein: CASSTRGLPPCLLSYNEQFF
CDR3 DNA: TGTGCCAGCAGCACCAGAGGATTGCCCCCCTGCTTGCTCTCCTACAATGAGCAGTTCTTC
clone size: -
V gene: TRBV21-1
D gene: -
J gene: TRBJ2-1

CDR3 protein: CASSTGQFNQPQHF
CDR3 DNA: TGTGCCAGCAGTACCGGACAGTTCAATCAGCCCCAGCATTTT
clone size: -
V gene: TRBV28
D gene: -
J gene: TRBJ1-5

CDR3 protein: CASSEDREVVYGYTF
CDR3 DNA: TGTGCCAGCAGTGAGGACAGGGAGGTAGTCTATGGCTACACCTTC
clone size: -
V gene: TRBV6-1
D gene: TRBD1
J gene: TRBJ1-2

CDR3 protein: CASSQDLQGYGYTF
CDR3 DNA: TGCGCCAGCAGCCAAGATCTCCAGGGATATGGCTACACCTTC
clone size: -
V gene: TRBV4-1
D gene: -
J gene: TRBJ1-2

CDR3 protein: CAISAGRGNGNQPQHF
CDR3 DNA: TGTGCCATCAGTGCGGGCAGGGGTAACGGCAATCAGCCCCAGCATTTT
clone size: -
V gene: TRBV10-3
D gene: -
J gene: TRBJ1-5

CDR3 protein: CATSRPNRGPRSNSPLHF
CDR3 DNA: TGTGCCACCAGCAGACCAAACAGGGGGCCTAGGAGTAATTCACCCCTCCACTTT
clone size: -
V gene: TRBV15
D gene: TRBD1
J gene: TRBJ1-6